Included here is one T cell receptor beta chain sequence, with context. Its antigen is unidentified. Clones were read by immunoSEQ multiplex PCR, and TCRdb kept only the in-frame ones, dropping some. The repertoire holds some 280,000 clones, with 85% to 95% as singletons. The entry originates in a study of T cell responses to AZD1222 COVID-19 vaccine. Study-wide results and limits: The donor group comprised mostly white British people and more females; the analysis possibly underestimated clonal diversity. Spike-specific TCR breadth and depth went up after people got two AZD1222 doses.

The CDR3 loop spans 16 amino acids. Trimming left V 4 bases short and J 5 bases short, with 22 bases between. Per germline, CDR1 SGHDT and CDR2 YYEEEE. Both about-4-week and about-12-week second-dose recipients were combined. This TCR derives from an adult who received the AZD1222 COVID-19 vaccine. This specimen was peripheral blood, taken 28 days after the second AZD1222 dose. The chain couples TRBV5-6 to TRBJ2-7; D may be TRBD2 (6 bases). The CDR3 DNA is TGTGCCAGCAGCCCGGACGGAGGGAGTTCGAGGCACGAGCAGTACTTC. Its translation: CASSPDGGSSRHEQYF.